This TCR beta chain was found in a study of T cell responses to AZD1222 COVID-19 vaccine (dated by TCRdb to the early 2020s). Broadly, across the study: TCR sequencing was performed for fewer than 250 trial participants, of whom some 200 were given two doses of AZD1222 and some 26 were given two doses of MenACWY control vaccine. Trial participants were enrolled into age subgroups of 18-55, 56-69 and 70-plus years, which contained about 150, 28 and 57 TCR-sequenced participants, respectively. The research as a whole found: Conclusions about previously exposed vaccinees are limited because only six or seven AZD1222 recipients were SARS-CoV-2 seropositive at baseline. Because no day 14 peak-response samples were available, the repertoires could be characterized only after the peak T cell response. Participants were mostly white British and included more females than males, and it was suggested by the authors that clonal diversity may have been underestimated. CD4 TCRs associated with the vaccine covered the entire spike protein, and the dominant responses were in regions 160-218 and 743-854. After two AZD1222 doses, spike-specific TCR breadth and depth were significantly higher than at day 0 and than in MenACWY recipients. In the small 56-69-year group, the increase in depth fell short of significance, most likely because of low power. Reportedly, close to half of the unique spike-specific TCRs recognized epitopes lying outside the regions that are mutated in the B.1.351 and B.1.1.7 variants.

The trim is 3 bases for V and 8 bases for J, with a gap of 14 bases between the germline ends. The CDR3 goes from the cysteine to the phenylalanine over 14 residues. The DNA shown is the 42-base CDR3, in frame from base 1. CDR1 and CDR2, looked up from the germline V gene, are SGDLS and YYNGEE. The CDR3 regions of human TCRbeta chains were analyzed by immunosequencing. The original methods were these. Repertoire TCRs were checked for matches against a reference library of SARS-CoV-2-specific TCRs that had been generated using the MIRA antigen-specificity platform. Breadth was defined as the fraction of unique TCRs that were SARS-CoV-2-associated. Depth was defined as the fraction of total T cells that were SARS-CoV-2-associated. Using the MIRA data, every spike-specific TCR was mapped to the spike region that the TCR reacted to and assigned to either a CD4 or a CD8 class. Log10-transformed breadth and depth values were compared by one-way ANOVA with Sidak's multiple comparisons tests. What TCRdb holds here is the immuneACCESS table cut down to in-frame rearrangements. Part of the clones is not present; checked against another copy, under half of the missing clones reflect an unresolved V gene, and the others are unexplained. Clone size and the V and J calls come from that table; the DNA yielded D and trimming. This sample has fewer than 200,000 clones in its table, and around nine tenths of those were observed once. The ten largest clones capture 0.85% to 1.1% of the sample.

This specimen's time point label, interpreted: about 28 days (+/-7) after the second vaccine dose. AZD1222 recipients whose second dose came at about 4 weeks and those whose second dose came at about 12 weeks were combined into one group, since spike-specific TCR depth and breadth did not differ between the two schedules. The vaccinee samples were drawn from two UK trials, COV001 and COV002, one of which was a single-blind randomized controlled phase 2/3 trial testing AZD1222 (ChAdOx1 nCoV-19) in healthy adults. For TCRbeta chain sequencing, PBMC samples from trial participants were taken at day 0 and at day 28 after the second dose. Concerning this clone: Its antigen is currently not known. No qualities accompany the bases; no much larger clone lies one base away.

The source material was peripheral blood, sampled 28 days after the second AZD1222 dose. This chain is built from TRBV9 and TRBJ1-4, with a weak D call of TRBD1 (5 bases match). This TCR was sampled from an adult who received the AZD1222 COVID-19 vaccine. The CDR3 is CASSASLGGEKLFF. Here is the DNA: TGTGCCAGCAGCGCGAGTCTTGGGGGAGAAAAACTGTTTTTT.